The rows below give T cell receptor beta chains drawn from one sample of a study of blood T cell repertoires in COVID-19. Assay: immunoSEQ multiplex PCR; the TCRdb copy retains only in-frame clones and omits some. The sample lists fewer than 150,000 clones; about 90% were seen once. The sample was peripheral blood. The receptors derive from a woman aged 60 to 75 with COVID-19, enrolled during active disease. The conserved cysteine and the conserved F or W are not part of the CDR3 here. The order of the fields is D gene, V gene, CDR3 protein. D genes are given only for firm matches.

d_gene: .
v_gene: TRBV10-3
CDR3aa: AISDREVSGNEKLF

d_gene: .
v_gene: TRBV5-1
CDR3aa: ASRPGLGSYNEQF

d_gene: TRBD1
v_gene: TRBV19
CDR3aa: ASRQGGVTEAF

d_gene: .
v_gene: TRBV7-9
CDR3aa: ASSLARYNEQF

d_gene: TRBD2
v_gene: TRBV7-2
CDR3aa: ASCPSGGSYEQY

d_gene: .
v_gene: TRBV3-1/TRBV3-2
CDR3aa: ASSQITDTQY

d_gene: .
v_gene: TRBV5-1
CDR3aa: ASQHRSSGNTIY

d_gene: .
v_gene: TRBV27
CDR3aa: ASSFPGTSYRVETQY

d_gene: .
v_gene: TRBV19
CDR3aa: ASRVSGTRTRDTIY

d_gene: .
v_gene: TRBV18
CDR3aa: ASSPRTENTEAF

d_gene: .
v_gene: TRBV11-3
CDR3aa: ASSLERTGLQF

d_gene: .
v_gene: TRBV7-8
CDR3aa: ASSLRGTMNTEAF

d_gene: .
v_gene: TRBV27
CDR3aa: ASSRLVNTEAF

d_gene: .
v_gene: TRBV19
CDR3aa: ASSSAGGRQQY

d_gene: .
v_gene: TRBV11-1
CDR3aa: ASSPHRTLTGELF

d_gene: .
v_gene: TRBV6-1
CDR3aa: ASSESQDSYEQY

d_gene: .
v_gene: TRBV6-2/TRBV6-3
CDR3aa: ASSYVFPMGGGIGSYEQY

d_gene: .
v_gene: TRBV7-8
CDR3aa: ASSGDIRSGNTIY

d_gene: TRBD1
v_gene: TRBV25-1
CDR3aa: ASSVRTGGSMKGYT

d_gene: TRBD1
v_gene: TRBV15
CDR3aa: ATSRVRQGDEQY

d_gene: TRBD1
v_gene: TRBV28
CDR3aa: ASSQGQGNYGYT

d_gene: TRBD1
v_gene: TRBV15
CDR3aa: ATSTMQGARYYGYT

d_gene: .
v_gene: TRBV18
CDR3aa: ASSPFSAGLNNEKLF